Described below is a single T cell receptor (beta chain) sequence and its context. Combining a sample-barcoded 5' primer with a J-beta primer mix, a second PCR ran for about 7 to 12 cycles. One entry per CDR3 protein, called by TCRdb with MiXCR from the 5' RACE reads. This table has approximately 850,000 distinct CDR3 sequences, 58% appearing once. Germline V gene data show CDR1 as SGHRS and CDR2 as YFSETQ. The CDR3 length is 12 residues. V shed 2 bases and J shed 5 bases, with 6 bases lying between them. This sample stems from a study of blood T cells in healthy people across ages. The rearrangement joins TRBV5-1 to TRBJ2-3; D unresolved. The sequence was obtained from a man in his thirties or forties in good health. Source material: blood. The CDR3 sequence is CASSFKGDTQYF. The CDR3, as DNA: TGCGCCAGCAGCTTCAAAGGAGATACGCAGTATTTT.